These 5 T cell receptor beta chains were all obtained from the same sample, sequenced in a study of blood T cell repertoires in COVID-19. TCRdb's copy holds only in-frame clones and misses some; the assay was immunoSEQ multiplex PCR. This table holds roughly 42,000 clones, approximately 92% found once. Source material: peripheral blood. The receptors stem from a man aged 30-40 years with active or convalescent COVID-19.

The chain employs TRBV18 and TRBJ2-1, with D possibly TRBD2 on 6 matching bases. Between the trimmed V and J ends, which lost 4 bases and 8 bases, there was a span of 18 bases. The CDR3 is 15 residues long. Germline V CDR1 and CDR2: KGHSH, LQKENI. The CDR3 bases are TGTGCCAGCTCACTCACGGGACTCGGGACCGATGAGCAGTTCTTC. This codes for CASSLTGLGTDEQFF.

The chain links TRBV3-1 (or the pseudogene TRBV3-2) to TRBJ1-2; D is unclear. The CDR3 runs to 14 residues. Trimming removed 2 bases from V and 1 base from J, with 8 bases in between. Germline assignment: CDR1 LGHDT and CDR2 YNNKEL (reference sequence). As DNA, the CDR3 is TGTGCCAGCAGCCAAAACAGAAATAACTATGGCTACACCTTC. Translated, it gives CASSQNRNNYGYTF.

Written as DNA, the CDR3 is TGTGCCAGCAGCGTCAGGGATCACACCATATATTTT. Its translation: CASSVRDHTIYF. This rearrangement joins TRBV21-1 to TRBJ1-3; the D call TRBD1 from the table was never checked on the DNA. TRBV21-1 is reported as a pseudogene. CDR3 length: 12 residues.

CDR3 nucleotides: TGTGCCAGCTCACCCAGACTAGCGGGAGAAGGGGAGACCCAGTACTTC. Translated: CASSPRLAGEGETQYF. The gene calls are TRBV18 and TRBJ2-5, with 12 bases lining up with TRBD2. CDR3 length: 16 amino acids. With 3 bases clipped from V and 5 bases from J, the junction kept 7 bases outside the gene matches. In germline, CDR1 is KGHSH, CDR2 LQKENI. Looking up the rest from reference TRBV18 and TRBJ2-5 gives the full variable domain: NAGVMQNPRHLVRRRGQEARLRCSPMKGHSHVYWYRQLPEEGLKFMVYLQKENIIDESGMPKERFSAEFPKEGPSILRIQQVVRGDSAAYFCASSPRLAGEGETQYFGPGTRLLVL.

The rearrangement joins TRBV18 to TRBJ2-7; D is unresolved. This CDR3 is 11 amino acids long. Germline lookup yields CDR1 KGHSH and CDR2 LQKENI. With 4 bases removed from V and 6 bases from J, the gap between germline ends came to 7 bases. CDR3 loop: CASSQEREQYF. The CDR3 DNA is TGTGCCAGCTCACAAGAGCGCGAGCAGTACTTC.